Listed here are 2 T cell receptor beta chains from one sample, sequenced in a study of Graves' ophthalmopathy and Graves' hyperthyroidism. RNA transcripts provided the template for amplifying TCR beta CDR3 regions. HTBI primers were employed in first-round RT-PCR, then a second-round multiplex PCR followed. TCRdb passed the multiplex PCR reads through MiXCR, listing each CDR3 protein once. This repertoire shows 400,000 to 450,000 distinct CDR3 sequences, around 21% found once; its top ten account for 2.5% to 3%. Source material: peripheral blood. The receptors were gathered from a woman between 18 and 29 years old with stable Graves' hyperthyroidism.

This clonotype was seen just once. The genes are TRBV6-5 and TRBJ2-7; 8 positions match TRBD1. This CDR3 region has 15 residues. CDR1 is MNHEY and CDR2 is SVGAGI in the germline V gene. V shed 0 bases, J shed 2 bases, and the junction held 3 bases outside the gene matches. CDR3 residues: CASSYSRQGTYEQYF. CDR3 nucleotides: TGTGCCAGCAGTTACTCTAGACAGGGGACCTACGAGCAGTACTTC.

This clonotype was counted ten times or more. The chain carries TRBV7-9 and TRBJ1-6; unclear D gene. Trimming removed 3 bases from V and 7 bases from J, with 10 bases in between. CDR1 is SEHNR and CDR2 is FQNEAQ in the germline V gene (reference sequence). CDR3 length equals 14 residues. This CDR3 is CASSLKEKNSPLHF. The CDR3 DNA follows: TGTGCCAGCAGCTTGAAGGAAAAGAATTCACCCCTCCACTTT.